The 8 T cell receptor beta chains in this list originate from one sample, sequenced in a study of shared clonotypes between healthy human individuals. The data were produced by immunoSEQ multiplex PCR, yet TCRdb's version contains in-frame clones alone and is incomplete. The sample includes a few million clones, about 94% of them seen just once. Sequencing input: naive CD4+ T cells sorted from blood. The subset here: CD45RA+ positively selected. These receptor sequences come from a man younger than 30 in good health.

V is TRBV9 and J is TRBJ2-1; TRBD2 aligns across 11 bases. V lost 4 bases to trimming and J lost 7 bases; unmatched junction nucleotides: 10. Germline CDR1 is SGDLS and CDR2 is YYNGEE. CDR3 length: 16 amino acids. This chain's CDR3 is CASSPHGTSGTNEQFF. The CDR3, as DNA: TGTGCCAGCAGCCCCCATGGGACTAGCGGTACAAATGAGCAGTTCTTC. The full variable domain, in which reference TRBV9 and TRBJ2-1 provide the parts outside the CDR3, is DSGVTQTPKHLITATGQRVTLRCSPRSGDLSVYWYQQSLDQGLQFLIQYYNGEERAKGNILERFSAQQFPDLHSELNLSSLELGDSALYFCASSPHGTSGTNEQFFGPGTRLTVL.

V gene TRBV5-4 combines with J gene TRBJ1-6; no firm D call. Between the trimmed V and J ends, which lost 5 bases and 4 bases, there was a span of 13 bases. CDR1 and CDR2 (germline): SGHNT, YYREEE (reference sequence). The CDR3 runs 15 residues. DNA for the CDR3: TGTGCCAGCAGTCCCAGTGGCCAGTATAATTCACCCCTCCACTTT. Its protein product is CASSPSGQYNSPLHF.

The gene calls are TRBV25-1 and TRBJ1-1; 10 bases agree with TRBD1. This CDR3 comprises 14 residues. Germline V gene lookup returns CDR1 MGHDK and CDR2 SYGVNS. Losses at the gene ends were 6 bases for V and 5 bases for J; bases not matched to a gene: 6. The CDR3 coding sequence is TGTGCCAGCAGGGGGACAGGGGAGAAGACTGAAGCTTTCTTT. Protein: CASRGTGEKTEAFF.

The chain employs TRBV7-2 and TRBJ2-2; 8 bases agree with TRBD1. The germline V gene encodes CDR1 SGHTA and CDR2 FQGNSA. V dropped 5 bases and J dropped 7; count of bases not matched to a gene: 6. This CDR3 has 14 residues. The CDR3 loop reads CASSVDRGGGELFF. Written as DNA, the CDR3 is TGTGCCAGCAGCGTCGACAGGGGTGGCGGGGAGCTGTTTTTT.

The genes are TRBV2 and TRBJ1-6, with 7 bases fitting TRBD1. CDR1 and CDR2 (germline): SNHLY, FYNNEI. This CDR3 region has 15 residues. The V and J ends lost 2 bases and 7 bases, in that order; junction bases with no gene match: 5. CDR3 loop: CASSELGTANSPLHF. CDR3 DNA: TGTGCCAGCAGTGAACTGGGGACAGCCAATTCACCCCTCCACTTT.

This clone came up once. This chain connects TRBV2 to TRBJ2-1; no clear D. The CDR3 sequence is 14 residues long. Germline V gives CDR1 SNHLY, CDR2 FYNNEI. The V end was cut by 4 bases, the J end by 0 bases, with 7 bases between. CDR3 nucleotide sequence: TGTGCCAGCAGTGGTAAGAGCTCCTACAATGAGCAGTTCTTC. Translation: CASSGKSSYNEQFF.

This chain connects TRBV9 to TRBJ2-1, with D perhaps TRBD2 (6 bases). Trimming left V 0 bases short and J 2 bases short, with 12 bases between. In germline, CDR1 is SGDLS, CDR2 YYNGEE. There are 16 residues in the CDR3. Here the CDR3 DNA reads TGTGCCAGCAGCGTAGCCCTAGCGATCCCCTACAATGAGCAGTTCTTC. Amino acids: CASSVALAIPYNEQFF.

The CDR3 bases are TGTGCCAGCAGTGCAAGGTACAAAGAGACCCAGTACTTC. Its protein is CASSARYKETQYF. The genes are TRBV2 and TRBJ2-5; D not resolved. The V end lost 4 bases, the J end lost 3 bases, and 9 bases lay between the germline ends. Germline CDR1 reads SNHLY; CDR2 reads FYNNEI. The CDR3 contains 13 residues.